This TCR beta chain was observed in a study of CD8 T cells in ankylosing spondylitis. Germline V gene sequence: CDR1 SGHVS, CDR2 FQNEAQ. V lost 1 base, J lost 0 bases, and 9 bases stayed unmatched. The CDR3 contains 19 residues. TCRdb processed the 5' RACE reads anew with MiXCR; each CDR3 protein has one entry. The data hold 210,000 or so distinct CDR3 sequences, with over 7% observed a single time. This clonotype was seen many times. Sequencing used blood, either unsorted or a sorted T cell fraction (not recorded which). This TCR derives from a female donor with ankylosing spondylitis or in good health (not recorded which). J is TRBJ2-3 and V is TRBV7-8, with TRBD2 matching 11 bases. DNA for the CDR3: TGTGCCAGCAGCTTAGTGGGACTAGCGGCCTCCCCAAGCACAGATACGCAGTATTTT. Protein sequence: CASSLVGLAASPSTDTQYF.